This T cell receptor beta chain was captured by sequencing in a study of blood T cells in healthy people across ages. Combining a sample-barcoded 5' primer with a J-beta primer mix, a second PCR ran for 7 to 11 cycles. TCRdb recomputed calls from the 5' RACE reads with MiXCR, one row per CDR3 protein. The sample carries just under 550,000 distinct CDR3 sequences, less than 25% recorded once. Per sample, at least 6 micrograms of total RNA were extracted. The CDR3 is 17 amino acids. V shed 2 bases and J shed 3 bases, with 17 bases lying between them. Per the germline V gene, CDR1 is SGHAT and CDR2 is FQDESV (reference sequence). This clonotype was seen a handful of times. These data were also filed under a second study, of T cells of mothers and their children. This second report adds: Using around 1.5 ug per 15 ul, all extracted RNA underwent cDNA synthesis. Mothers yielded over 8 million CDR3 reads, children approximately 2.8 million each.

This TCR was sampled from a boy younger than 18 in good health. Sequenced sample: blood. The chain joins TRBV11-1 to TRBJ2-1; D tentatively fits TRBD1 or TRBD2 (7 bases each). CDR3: CASSLSGGQVFYNEQFF. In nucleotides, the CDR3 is TGTGCCAGCAGCTTATCGGGAGGACAGGTGTTCTACAATGAGCAGTTCTTC.